These 13 T cell receptor beta chains came from one sample sequenced in a study of blood T cell repertoires in COVID-19. Using immunoSEQ multiplex PCR, the repertoire was profiled, and TCRdb retains in-frame clones only, with some absent. The table has approximately 96,000 clones, nearly 95% seen once. The source material was peripheral blood. The source is a human donor with active COVID-19. The donor label of this sample is uncertain.

V usage is TRBV3-1 (or the pseudogene TRBV3-2) and J usage is TRBJ2-7; TRBD2 agrees at 9 bases. Looked up from germline, CDR1 is LGHDT and CDR2 is YNNKEL (reference sequence). The junction had 13 bases not matched to a gene; V was cut back by 4 bases and J by 9 bases. The CDR3 sequence is 15 residues long. The CDR3, as DNA: TGTGCCAGCAGCCCAACCGGGACTAGCTCCCCTGTGCAGTACTTC. Translation: CASSPTGTSSPVQYF.

V usage is TRBV6-5 and J usage is TRBJ1-1, with 7 bases aligning to TRBD1. The CDR3 contains 14 residues. V shed 7 bases, J shed 3 bases, and the junction held 8 bases outside the gene matches. In germline, CDR1 is MNHEY, CDR2 SVGAGI. CDR3 nucleotides: TGTGCCAGCAAGTCGACAGGGCGGGACACTGAAGCTTTCTTT. Translated: CASKSTGRDTEAFF.

The V call is TRBV12-5, the J call TRBJ1-4, with TRBD1 matching 7 bases. Losses at the gene ends were 4 bases for V and 3 bases for J; bases not matched to a gene: 2. Germline assignment: CDR1 LGHNT and CDR2 FRNRAP. CDR3 length: 14 residues. CDR3 in DNA: TGTGCTAGTGGTTGGGGGACAGCTAATGAAAAACTGTTTTTT. Protein product: CASGWGTANEKLFF.

J is TRBJ2-7 and V is TRBV9; 7 bases align to TRBD2. The CDR3 spans 15 residues. Germline CDR1 SGDLS, CDR2 YYNGEE. The J segment lost 2 bases and the V segment lost 0 bases, leaving 5 bases of the junction unmatched. CDR3 DNA sequence: TGTGCCAGCAGCGTAGACTGGAGCGGGACCTACGAGCAGTACTTC. Translation gives CASSVDWSGTYEQYF.

The rearrangement joins TRBV5-1 to TRBJ2-5; 13 bases map to TRBD2. The V gene end was trimmed by 5 bases and the J gene end by 4 bases; junction bases not matched to a gene: 5. Germline-derived CDR1 and CDR2 are SGHRS and YFSETQ. This CDR3 contains 15 residues. CDR3 protein: CASRSGLAGSETQYF. The CDR3 DNA sequence: TGCGCCAGCAGATCGGGACTAGCGGGGTCAGAGACCCAGTACTTC. Filled out from reference TRBV5-1 and TRBJ2-5, the complete variable domain reads KAGVTQTPRYLIKTRGQQVTLSCSPISGHRSVSWYQQTPGQGLQFLFEYFSETQRNKGNFPGRFSGRQFSNSRSEMNVSTLELGDSALYLCASRSGLAGSETQYFGPGTRLLVL.

This chain links TRBV19 with TRBJ2-3; no definite D call. Trimming pared 1 base from V and 2 bases from J, leaving 13 bases between. The germline V gene has CDR1 LNHDA and CDR2 SQIVND (reference sequence). CDR3 length equals 16 residues. The CDR3 sequence: CASSIGEQLATDTQYF. The CDR3 DNA is TGTGCCAGTAGTATAGGAGAACAGCTCGCCACAGATACGCAGTATTTT.

The V and J genes are TRBV7-2 and TRBJ2-7; D may be TRBD1 (5 bases). V lost 7 bases to trimming and J lost 6 bases, with 16 bases between them. The germline gives CDR1 SGHTA, CDR2 FQGNSA. The CDR3 runs to 13 residues. The CDR3 sequence is CASTQDRTREQYF. Written as DNA, the CDR3 is TGTGCCAGCACCCAAGACAGAACACGCGAGCAGTACTTC.

This clone was seen only once. This chain connects TRBV9 to TRBJ2-5; TRBD1 might be the D (5 bases). Germline values: CDR1 SGDLS, CDR2 YYNGEE. V was trimmed by 3 bases and J by 5 bases, leaving 14 bases between them. CDR3 size: 14 residues. CDR3 in DNA: TGTGCCAGCAGCGCTATTGGCTGGGGCGAGACCCAGTACTTC. This gives the protein CASSAIGWGETQYF. The whole variable domain, remainder taken from reference TRBV9 and TRBJ2-5, is DSGVTQTPKHLITATGQRVTLRCSPRSGDLSVYWYQQSLDQGLQFLIQYYNGEERAKGNILERFSAQQFPDLHSELNLSSLELGDSALYFCASSAIGWGETQYFGPGTRLLVL.

The chain combines TRBV5-5 with TRBJ2-5; tentative D call: TRBD2 (6 bases). The CDR3 has 13 residues. V was trimmed by 2 bases and J by 5 bases, leaving 10 bases between them. In germline, CDR1 is SGHKS, CDR2 YYEKEE (reference sequence). For the CDR3, the DNA is TGTGCCAGCAGCTTTAGCGGTGGGGAGACCCAGTACTTC. Its protein product is CASSFSGGETQYF. The full variable domain, rest sourced from reference TRBV5-5 and TRBJ2-5, is DAGVTQSPTHLIKTRGQQVTLRCSPISGHKSVSWYQQVLGQGPQFIFQYYEKEERGRGNFPDRFSARQFPNYSSELNVNALLLGDSALYLCASSFSGGETQYFGPGTRLLVL.

In this sample, this clone turned up once. V and J are TRBV24-1 and TRBJ1-5; 8 bases map to TRBD1. Per the germline V gene, CDR1 is KGHDR and CDR2 is SFDVKD. V lost 4 bases, J lost 2 bases, and 6 bases stayed unmatched. The CDR3 runs to 16 residues. This CDR3 is CATSESDRGGNQPQHF. The CDR3 DNA reads TGTGCCACCAGTGAATCTGACAGGGGTGGCAATCAGCCCCAGCATTTT.

In regard to this clone: At the DNA level, this CDR3 is encoded by other sequences in the same sample as well. This chain's CDR3 is CASSLDSYNEQFF. The CDR3 region has the DNA TGTGCCAGCAGCTTAGATAGCTACAATGAGCAGTTCTTC. The V and J genes are TRBV7-9 and TRBJ2-1; D call uncertain. The ends were cut back, 1 base at V and 3 bases at J, with 4 bases in the middle. Germline values: CDR1 SEHNR, CDR2 FQNEAQ (reference sequence). This CDR3 has 13 amino acids.

V and J are TRBV4-1 and TRBJ2-2, with 11 bases that match TRBD2. This CDR3 is built from 21 residues. Germline lookup yields CDR1 MGHRA and CDR2 YSYEKL. V shed 0 bases, J shed 2 bases, and the junction held 14 bases outside the gene matches. The CDR3 bases are TGCGCCAGCAGCCAAGAAAGACCCCTTATAGCGGGGGGGCATAACACCGGGGAGCTGTTTTTT. It is translated as CASSQERPLIAGGHNTGELFF.

The chain links TRBV6-5 to TRBJ2-1; no definite D call. V was trimmed by 6 bases and J by 7 bases, leaving 7 bases between them. CDR1 is MNHEY and CDR2 is SVGAGI in the germline V gene. The CDR3 has 11 residues. CDR3 bases: TGTGCCAGCAGGAGTTCAAATGAGCAGTTCTTC. Translated, it gives CASRSSNEQFF.